This T cell receptor (beta chain) was captured in a study of identical twins. V lost 4 bases to trimming and J lost 6 bases; unmatched junction nucleotides: 9. This CDR3 has 15 amino acids. Germline V CDR1 and CDR2: SNHLY, FYNNEI. A remark on this clonotype: Its target is not known.

Findings and caveats of the study: Cross-sectional statistical analysis, not tracking of the same donors, underpinned the conclusions. For cord blood, abundant beta clonotypes had fewer insertions, unlike memory repertoires, which showed none.

It was template switching that added a universal primer site, and there were unique molecular identifiers on the cDNA. TCRdb passed the 5' RACE reads through MiXCR, listing each CDR3 protein once. Of 500,000 to 650,000 distinct CDR3 sequences listed, around 7.4% were seen once; the top ten hold less than 2%. This sample also appeared in a second study, on yellow fever vaccine responses in identical twins.

The sample was PBMCs. The sequence was collected from a young woman in good health. This chain joins TRBV2 and TRBJ1-1, with TRBD1 matching 9 bases. CDR3 protein: CASSGDRVSGAEAFF. CDR3 nucleotides: TGTGCCAGCAGTGGGGACAGGGTCTCTGGCGCTGAAGCTTTCTTT. Complete variable domain (other parts from reference TRBV2 and TRBJ1-1): EPEVTQTPSHQVTQMGQEVILRCVPISNHLYFYWYRQILGQKVEFLVSFYNNEISEKSEIFDDQFSVERPDGSNFTLKIRSTKLEDSAMYFCASSGDRVSGAEAFFGQGTRLTVV.